Listed below are T cell receptor beta chains from one sample, sequenced in a study of cytomegalovirus exposure and HLA in healthy donors. Assay used: immunoSEQ multiplex PCR; TCRdb lists only in-frame clones, some missing. The table includes tens of thousands of clones, around 92% detected once. The material sequenced was PBMCs. Receptors were obtained from a woman in her late teens or twenties in good health and CMV-seronegative. Both conserved end residues are part of each CDR3. A D gene is named only where the DNA matches it firmly. Only some rows state a clone size, as once, few, many or a class for expanded clones.

>TRBJ2-7|TRBV11-2|-|-
TGTGCCAGCAGGCGGCTGGGCGAGCAGTACTTC
CASRRLGEQYF
>TRBJ1-2|TRBV29-1|-|-
TGCAGCGTGGAATTCCGGACGGATTCGGGAGGCTACACCTTC
CSVEFRTDSGGYTF
>TRBJ1-2|TRBV12-2|-|-
TGTGCAAGTCGCTCCCGGTCGTTCCGGGACAGGGGGCTTGGCTACACCTTC
CASRSRSFRDRGLGYTF
>TRBJ1-1|TRBV11-3|TRBD1|-
TGTGCCAGCAGCTTGAACCAGGGGGACACTGAAGCTTTCTTT
CASSLNQGDTEAFF
>TRBJ2-7|TRBV11-3|-|-
TGTGCCAGCAGCTCCAACTCACTCTACGAGCAGTACTTC
CASSSNSLYEQYF
>TRBJ1-3|TRBV5-5|-|once
TGTGCCAGCAGCTTGATCCCGGACAGCTCCGGAAACACCATATATTTT
CASSLIPDSSGNTIYF
>TRBJ1-6|TRBV6-1|-|-
TGTGCCAGCAGTGAATCCGCCGCGGGATCACCCCTCCACTTT
CASSESAAGSPLHF
>TRBJ2-7|TRBV28|TRBD2|-
TGTGCCAGCGGGACTAGGGAGCTTATGATAGGCTCCTACGAGCAGTACTTC
CASGTRELMIGSYEQYF
>TRBJ2-3|TRBV5-1|-|-
TGCGCCACCTCACAGGGAAGCGCAGATACGCAGTATTTT
CATSQGSADTQYF
>TRBJ2-1|TRBV5-1|TRBD1|-
TGCGCCAGCAGCTTGGAGGGGACAGAGCTTTACAATGAGCAGTTCTTC
CASSLEGTELYNEQFF
>TRBJ2-2|TRBV28|TRBD2|-
TGTGCCAGCAGTTTGGGAGGAGCGGGAGCAACCGGGGAGCTGTTTTTT
CASSLGGAGATGELFF
>TRBJ2-5|TRBV5-1|TRBD2|-
TGCGCCAGCAGCGTGACTAGCGGGGGGCTTGGGGAGACCCAGTACTTC
CASSVTSGGLGETQYF
>TRBJ2-7|TRBV6-9|-|-
TGTGCCAGCGCGCGTCGGACCAGGGCCCACGAGCAGTACTTC
CASARRTRAHEQYF
>TRBJ2-1|TRBV7-8|-|-
TGTGCCAGCAGCTTGTGGCAGATTAACAATGAGCAGTTCTTC
CASSLWQINNEQFF
>TRBJ1-2|TRBV4-1|-|-
TGCGCCAGCAGCCGTATTCACCAGGGGATAGGAGGAGGCTACACCTTC
CASSRIHQGIGGGYTF
>TRBJ2-5|TRBV28|TRBD2|-
TGTGCCAGCAGTTCTTACCCCGGCGGGAGACAAGAGACCCAGTACTTC
CASSSYPGGRQETQYF
>TRBJ1-4|TRBV30|-|-
TGTGCCTGGGCCGACAGCCCCGGCGAAAAACTGTTTTTT
CAWADSPGEKLFF
>TRBJ1-5|TRBV5-1|TRBD1|-
TGCGCCAGCAGCCAGAGCGGACAGGTAAATCAGCCCCAGCATTTT
CASSQSGQVNQPQHF
>TRBJ2-7|TRBV9|TRBD2|-
TGTGCCACCAATGGGGGACTAGCGACCGAGCAGTACTTC
CATNGGLATEQYF
>TRBJ1-5|TRBV28|-|-
TGTGCCAGCAGTTTATCTCCCCAGAGCGGCAATCAGCCCCAGCATTTT
CASSLSPQSGNQPQHF
>TRBJ2-7|TRBV20-1|-|-
TGCAGTGCTCCCAGTGGTCTCGAGCAGTACTTC
CSAPSGLEQYF
>TRBJ2-1|TRBV4-1|TRBD2|-
TGCGCCAGCAGCCAAGCTAGCGGGGTAAATGAGCAGTTCTTC
CASSQASGVNEQFF
>TRBJ2-1|TRBV29-1|TRBD2|-
TGCAGCGTTGTTGCGGGAGGGTTCTACGGTGCCTACAATGAGCAGTTCTTC
CSVVAGGFYGAYNEQFF
>TRBJ1-1|TRBV19|-|-
TGTGCCAGTAGTATGGGGGGTACTGAAGCTTTCTTT
CASSMGGTEAFF
>TRBJ2-7|TRBV27|TRBD2|-
TGTGCCAGCAGTCTAGCGGGAGCTAACGAGCAGTACTTC
CASSLAGANEQYF
>TRBJ2-3|TRBV4-3|TRBD2|-
TGCGCCAGCAGCCAAGGGGCGGGAGGGGGCACAGATACGCAGTATTTT
CASSQGAGGGTDTQYF
>TRBJ2-1|TRBV11-2|-|-
TGTGCCAGCAGCTTAGCCCTGAGCTCCTACAATGAGCAGTTCTTC
CASSLALSSYNEQFF
>TRBJ2-1|TRBV6-5|TRBD2|-
TGTGCCAGCAGACTAGCGGGGGTAGATGAGCAGTTCTTC
CASRLAGVDEQFF
>TRBJ1-1|TRBV18|-|once
TGTGCCAGCTCGCCTACTACAGGGAACACTGAAGCTTTCTTT
CASSPTTGNTEAFF
>TRBJ1-1|TRBV5-1|-|few
TGCGCCAGCAGCCTACACCCGGGAGGGGGCACTGAAGCTTTCTTT
CASSLHPGGGTEAFF
>TRBJ2-1|TRBV5-3|TRBD2|-
TGTGCCAGAAGCTTGGCTCCCCTAGCGGAGTCAAGGGTCCCCTCCTACAATGAGCAGTTCTTC
CARSLAPLAESRVPSYNEQFF
>TRBJ2-7|TRBV5-5|-|-
TGTGCCAGCAGCTTAGGCAGGGTGACCTACGAGCAGTACTTC
CASSLGRVTYEQYF
>TRBJ1-1|TRBV6-1|-|-
TGTGCCAGCAGTCCCGCGGTTTTCGCTGAAGCTTTCTTT
CASSPAVFAEAFF
>TRBJ2-3|TRBV28|TRBD1|-
TGTGCCAGCAGCCCCCAGGACAGGACAACGCAGTATTTT
CASSPQDRTTQYF
>TRBJ2-7|TRBV9|TRBD1|-
TGTGCCAACAGCCGACAGGGTAATTCGGTTTACGAGCAGTACTTC
CANSRQGNSVYEQYF
>TRBJ1-1|TRBV4-3|-|once
TGCGCCAGCAGCCAAGATAAGTGGACAACTGAAGCTTTCTTT
CASSQDKWTTEAFF
>TRBJ2-1|TRBV25-1|TRBD2|-
TGTGCCAGCAGTTGGGCGGGGGGGCCGGTCAATGAGCAGTTCTTC
CASSWAGGPVNEQFF
>TRBJ2-5|TRBV6-5|-|-
TGTGCCAGCAGTTACTCGCTGGGCGCGGAGACCCAGTACTTC
CASSYSLGAETQYF
>TRBJ2-1|TRBV9|TRBD2|once
TGTGCCAGCAGCGTGCCCGGGACTAGCGGGATAAATGAGCAGTTCTTC
CASSVPGTSGINEQFF
>TRBJ1-2|TRBV5-5|-|-
TGTGCCAGCAGGATTGACGTTCAGGGGTTGTACACCTTC
CASRIDVQGLYTF
>TRBJ2-7|TRBV7-2|TRBD2|-
TGTGCCAGCAGCTCGCTAGCGGGACACGAGCAGTACTTC
CASSSLAGHEQYF
>TRBJ2-3|TRBV6-1|-|-
TGTGCCAGCAGAAAGGTACAGGGTAACACAGATACGCAGTATTTT
CASRKVQGNTDTQYF
>TRBJ1-4|TRBV28|-|-
TGTGCCAGCAGTTCGGGGGGTGCGGCTAATGAAAAACTGTTTTTT
CASSSGGAANEKLFF
>TRBJ1-2|TRBV29-1|-|-
TGCAGCGTATTGGGCCCCAGGACAATCTATGGCTACACCTTC
CSVLGPRTIYGYTF
>TRBJ2-1|TRBV19|TRBD2|-
TGTGCCAGTAGCCGGGGACTAGCCGCCTACAATGAGCAGTTCTTC
CASSRGLAAYNEQFF
>TRBJ2-7|TRBV6-6|TRBD2|once
TGTGCCAGCAGTTACAAGACTAGCGGGGGGCCGTACGAGCAGTACTTC
CASSYKTSGGPYEQYF
>TRBJ2-3|TRBV9|-|-
TGTGCCAGCAGCGCCTTTTGGGGGGAAGTAACAGATACGCAGTATTTT
CASSAFWGEVTDTQYF
>TRBJ2-3|TRBV27|TRBD2|-
TGTGCCAGCAGTTTCGCTAGCGGCGTTCCGGATACGCAGTATTTT
CASSFASGVPDTQYF
>TRBJ2-5|TRBV23-1|TRBD1|-
TGCGCCAGCAGTATTTCCCGGGACAGGGTAGGACAAGAGACCCAGTACTTC
CASSISRDRVGQETQYF